The entry below describes one T cell receptor (beta chain). Its specificity is unknown. The CDR3 totals 13 residues. Germline lookup yields CDR1 SGHRS and CDR2 YFSETQ. These data are taken from a study of graft-versus-host responses after intestinal transplantation. Study-wide results and caveats: Peak GvH clone levels in circulation were associated with early post-transplant HvG declines.

Sequenced by immunoSEQ multiplex PCR; TCRdb stores in-frame clones only, minus some. The sample lists approximately 12,000 clones; about 88% were seen once. The TCR originated in a human patient who received an intestinal transplant, so some T cells may come from the graft donor. The chain couples TRBV5-1 to TRBJ2-5; TRBD2 is a possible D gene (5 bases). Near its end, the DNA agrees better with TRBJ2-7, so the J call may be wrong. Here the sequenced sample was PBMCs, taken roughly 310 days after intestinal transplant. The CDR3 protein is CASSFTGNYEQYF. The CDR3 DNA sequence: TGCGCCAGCAGCTTTACCGGGAACTACGAGCAGTACTTC.